A single sample is the source of the 16 T cell receptor beta chains below, sequenced in a study of glioma-infiltrating T cells. The iRepertoire nested amplicon-rescue multiplex PCR amplified TCR alpha and beta CDR3s from RNA. TCRdb used MiXCR to reprocess the multiplex PCR reads, holding one entry per CDR3 protein. The data contain approximately 120,000 distinct CDR3 sequences, 20% to 25% of them seen just once; the ten biggest clones take up just under 35%. Sequencing was carried out using glioma tissue, nonneoplastic brain tissue, or PBMCs (not recorded which). Receptor source: a human donor with low-grade glioma or glioblastoma, undergoing nonglioma brain surgery, or in good health (not recorded which).

This clonotype was picked up a small number of times. This chain uses TRBV10-3 with TRBJ2-3; possibly TRBD1 for D (5 bases). Germline CDR1 ENHRY, CDR2 SYGVKD. This CDR3 contains 15 residues. Trimming pared 2 bases from V and 0 bases from J, leaving 9 bases between. The CDR3 is CAISERGLSTDTQYF. As DNA, the CDR3 is TGTGCCATCAGTGAGAGGGGATTGAGCACAGATACGCAGTATTTT.

This clonotype was detected many times. Germline and junction disagree at one end, which may indicate a read error. The chain combines TRBV7-2 with TRBJ2-7; tentatively, D is TRBD1 (6 bases). Germline assignment: CDR1 SGHTA and CDR2 FQGNSA. The CDR3 extends over 13 amino acids. CDR3 sequence (DNA): TGTGCCAACAGCTCTCAACAGGGCTACGAGCAGTACTTC. It specifies CANSSQQGYEQYF. Variable domain in full (rest from reference TRBV7-2 and TRBJ2-7): GAGVSQSPSNKVTEKGKDVELRCDPISGHTALYWYRQSLGQGLEFLIYFQGNSAPDKSGLPSDRFSAERTGGSVSTLTIQRTQQEDSAVYLCANSSQQGYEQYFGPGTRLTVT.

This clonotype was recorded many times. J is TRBJ2-3 and V is TRBV7-2; TRBD1 matches at 8 bases. The V gene end was trimmed by 2 bases and the J gene end by 4 bases; junction bases not matched to a gene: 5. The germline V gene encodes CDR1 SGHTA and CDR2 FQGNSA. This CDR3 contains 15 residues. CDR3 nucleotides: TGTGCCAGCAGCTTAATTGGACAGGGTTCAGATACGCAGTATTTT. As protein: CASSLIGQGSDTQYF.

This clonotype came up many times. J is TRBJ2-5 and V is TRBV7-2; 7 nucleotides match TRBD2. This CDR3 region has 15 residues. V gave up 5 bases and J gave up 5 bases; unmatched junction bases: 11. Germline V gives CDR1 SGHTA, CDR2 FQGNSA. DNA for the CDR3: TGTGCCAGCAGCATTTCTGGACTAGTCGGGGAGACCCAGTACTTC. It specifies CASSISGLVGETQYF.

CDR3 sequence reads: CASSFRPGQGTYEQYF. Here the CDR3 DNA reads TGTGCCAGCAGCTTCCGCCCGGGACAGGGGACCTACGAGCAGTACTTC. The genes are TRBV7-2 and TRBJ2-7; 10 nucleotides agree with TRBD1. Germline values: CDR1 SGHTA, CDR2 FQGNSA. V lost 3 bases to trimming and J lost 2 bases; unmatched junction nucleotides: 7. CDR3 size: 16 residues.

This clonotype was picked up a small number of times. The rearrangement uses TRBV12-3 or TRBV12-4 and TRBJ2-1; D remains ambiguous. V was trimmed by 3 bases and J by 10 bases, leaving 16 bases between them. This CDR3 contains 14 residues. The CDR3 protein is CASSFRTSSREQFF. The CDR3 region has the DNA TGTGCCAGCAGTTTCCGGACCTCTTCACGAGAGCAGTTCTTC.

This clonotype was seen repeatedly, ten times or more. The chain is built from TRBV3-1 and TRBJ1-1; weak D call: TRBD1 (5 bases). Trimming took 4 bases from V and 0 from J, leaving 12 bases between them. Germline V gene lookup returns CDR1 LGHDT and CDR2 YNNKEL (reference sequence). This CDR3 is 15 amino acids long. CDR3 sequence: CASSRSGTLNTEAFF. CDR3 coding DNA: TGTGCCAGCAGCCGCTCGGGGACGTTGAACACTGAAGCTTTCTTT.

The CDR3 DNA is TGTGCCAGCAGTTCCAACAGGGTTCCCTGCGAGCAGTACTTC. The encoded protein is CASSSNRVPCEQYF. The J gene is TRBJ2-1, the V gene TRBV27; perhaps TRBD1 as D (6 bases). The tail of the sequence fits TRBJ2-7 better, so the J call may be wrong. The CDR3 spans 14 residues. Looked up from germline, CDR1 is MNHEY and CDR2 is SMNVEV (reference sequence).

This clonotype appeared many times. V is TRBV19 and J is TRBJ2-3; possibly TRBD1 for D (6 bases). The CDR3 totals 14 residues. Trimming removed 5 bases at V and 4 bases at J, with 13 bases between. Germline CDR1 and CDR2: LNHDA and SQIVND (reference sequence). CDR3 in amino acids: CASSPRGGPDTQYF. The CDR3 DNA follows: TGTGCCAGTAGTCCCAGGGGTGGTCCAGATACGCAGTATTTT.

In its sample, this clonotype was seen many times. The V gene is TRBV7-2, the J gene TRBJ2-1; TRBD1 matches at 9 bases. The CDR3 loop spans 16 amino acids. Trimming removed 5 bases from V and 2 bases from J; junction bases left unmatched: 7. Germline V gene lookup returns CDR1 SGHTA and CDR2 FQGNSA. CDR3: CASSRAGTGTYNEQFF. DNA of the CDR3: TGTGCCAGCAGCAGGGCCGGGACAGGGACCTACAATGAGCAGTTCTTC.

Regarding this clonotype: Since a much larger clone is just one base distant, this may be a read error. The CDR3 ends on some other residue instead of the conserved phenylalanine or tryptophan, so this is likely a read error. The limits of the CDR3 on the DNA are not certain, so only TCRdb's listed CDR3 is given. The chain joins TRBV2 to TRBJ1-1; the table's D call TRBD1 went unverified against the DNA. Germline V CDR1 and CDR2: SNHLY, FYNNEI. 12 amino acids form the CDR3, both terminal residues included. The CDR3 sequence is CASERGRSTTFS.

This clonotype was seen at least ten times. The CDR3 loop reads CASSSTSGVYQETQYF. Here the CDR3 DNA reads TGTGCCAGCAGCTCCACTAGCGGGGTGTACCAAGAGACCCAGTACTTC. V and J are TRBV7-2 and TRBJ2-5, with TRBD2 identical over 10 bases. Trimming took 4 bases from V and 0 from J; bases not matched to a gene: 5. The germline V gene has CDR1 SGHTA and CDR2 FQGNSA. This CDR3 is built from 16 residues.

This clonotype came up many times. DNA for the CDR3: TGTGCCATCAGTACCGGACGGACAGGGAGGGGCGAGCAGTACTTC. Amino acid sequence: CAISTGRTGRGEQYF. This chain connects TRBV10-3 to TRBJ2-7; possible D gene TRBD1, 8 bases. Germline V CDR1 and CDR2: ENHRY, SYGVKD. The CDR3 has 15 residues. Trimming left V 5 bases short and J 6 bases short, with 20 bases between.

The J gene is TRBJ2-3, the V gene TRBV24-1; 9 positions match TRBD2. The CDR3 is made up of 16 amino acids. With 2 bases clipped from V and 4 bases from J, the junction kept 6 bases outside the gene matches. Germline V lookup: CDR1 KGHDR, CDR2 SFDVKD. CDR3 nucleotide sequence: TGTGCCACCAGTGATTCCGGACTAGCGCGGGCAGATACGCAGTATTTT. Translated: CATSDSGLARADTQYF.

The chain couples TRBV7-9 to TRBJ2-1; no firm D call. Trimming took off 11 bases at V and 2 bases at J, with 10 bases between the two ends. The CDR3 is 12 residues long. From germline, CDR1 is SEHNR and CDR2 FQNEAQ (reference sequence). The DNA of the CDR3 is TGTGCCCTGGCAGAGACCTACAATGAGCAGTTCTTC. It encodes CALAETYNEQFF.

In its sample, this clonotype was seen a few times. The chain combines TRBV7-9 with TRBJ1-3, with 8 positions matching TRBD1. Germline V gene data show CDR1 as SEHNR and CDR2 as FQNEAQ (reference sequence). The V segment lost 1 base and the J segment 4 bases; nucleotides outside the gene matches: 9. The CDR3 is 17 amino acids. CDR3 loop: CASSLVRTGRSGNTIYF. The DNA of the CDR3 is TGTGCCAGCAGCTTAGTACGGACAGGGCGGTCCGGAAACACCATATATTTT.